This record concerns one TCR beta chain sequence. As yet, its antigen is unknown. This sample was taken from a study of cytomegalovirus exposure and HLA in healthy donors. General observations from the study: Analyzed later, association rates of TCRs varied across HLA loci, with DRB1 most and HLA-C fewest.

With 60 Vbeta and 13 Jbeta primers, the PCR was carried out. Repertoires were generated with immunoSEQ multiplex PCR, while TCRdb's copy carries only in-frame clones and drops some. The table has about 130,000 clones, 77% seen once; the top ten hold 4.2%. Germline-derived CDR1 and CDR2 are MNHNS and SASEGT. The CDR3 length is 12 residues. The ends were cut back, 2 bases at V and 13 bases at J, with 15 bases in the middle. The chain employs TRBV6-1 and TRBJ2-7; D unclear. The sequence was obtained from a male donor in good health and CMV-seropositive. Sequenced input: PBMCs. The chain's CDR3 is CASSESQYMVYF. DNA of the CDR3: TGTGCCAGCAGTGAAAGTCAGTATATGGTTTACTTC.